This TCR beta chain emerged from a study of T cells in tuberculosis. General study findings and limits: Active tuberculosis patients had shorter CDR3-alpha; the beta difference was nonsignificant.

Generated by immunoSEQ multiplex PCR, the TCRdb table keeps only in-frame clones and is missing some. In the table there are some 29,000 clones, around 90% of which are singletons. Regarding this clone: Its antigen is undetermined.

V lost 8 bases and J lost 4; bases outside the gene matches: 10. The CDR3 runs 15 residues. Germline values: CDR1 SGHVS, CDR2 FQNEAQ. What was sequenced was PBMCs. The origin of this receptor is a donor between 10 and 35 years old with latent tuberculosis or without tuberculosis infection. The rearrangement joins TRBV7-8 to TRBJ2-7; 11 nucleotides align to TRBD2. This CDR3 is CASAYSGGASYEQYF. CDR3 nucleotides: TGTGCCAGCGCCTATAGCGGGGGGGCCTCTTACGAGCAGTACTTC.